These T cell receptor beta chains were read from a single sample in a study of T cells after yellow fever vaccination. TCRdb called the 5' RACE reads again in MiXCR, with one record for every CDR3 protein. The top ten hold about 3.5% of the sample, which has a few hundred thousand distinct CDR3 sequences, about 5.2% seen once. The starting material was CD4+ T cells sorted from PBMCs, obtained on the day of the yellow fever booster vaccination. These receptors all come from a young man who received the YFV17D yellow fever vaccine. Both conserved end residues are part of each CDR3. D genes are given only for firm matches. Some rows mark clone size as missing; the rest say once, few, many or name a class of expanded clone.

V: TRBV5-1; J: TRBJ2-3; size: .; D: TRBD2; DNA: TGCGCCAGCAGCGTGGCGGGCTGGCGGGGGGGCTGGACAGATACGCAGTATTTT; CDR3: CASSVAGWRGGWTDTQYF
V: TRBV28; J: TRBJ1-5; size: few; D: TRBD1; DNA: TGTGCCAGCAGTTTTCTAGGACAGGGAGACAATCAGCCCCAGCATTTT; CDR3: CASSFLGQGDNQPQHF
V: TRBV3-1; J: TRBJ2-5; size: many; D: .; DNA: TGTGCCAGCAGCCAAGATAGGAGGGCCGCGCAAGAGACCCAGTACTTC; CDR3: CASSQDRRAAQETQYF
V: TRBV10-2; J: TRBJ2-4; size: few; D: TRBD2; DNA: TGCGCCAGTCTCGAGAGGCTAGCGGGGGGGCAGTCCAAAAACATTCAGTACTTC; CDR3: CASLERLAGGQSKNIQYF
V: TRBV30; J: TRBJ1-1; size: .; D: .; DNA: TGTGCCTGGAGTGACGGGACGAACACTGAAGCTTTCTTT; CDR3: CAWSDGTNTEAFF
V: TRBV2; J: TRBJ2-3; size: few; D: .; DNA: TGTGCCAGCACCGAGGCGTATACGCAGTATTTT; CDR3: CASTEAYTQYF
V: TRBV7-2; J: TRBJ2-7; size: many; D: .; DNA: TGTGCCAGCAGCCCATTCTCCCTGGGCAACCCCCCTCGGGCCCACGAGCAGTACTTC; CDR3: CASSPFSLGNPPRAHEQYF
V: TRBV4-2; J: TRBJ2-2; size: many; D: TRBD2; DNA: TGTGCCAGCAGGCCGAGCGGGGTGGCCGGGGAGCTGTTTTTT; CDR3: CASRPSGVAGELFF
V: TRBV20-1; J: TRBJ1-6; size: few; D: .; DNA: TGCAGTGCTTCTTGGGGGGCAGGGGATAATTCACCCCTCCACTTT; CDR3: CSASWGAGDNSPLHF
V: TRBV20-1; J: TRBJ2-5; size: .; D: .; DNA: TGCAGTGCTAGAACGGGGAAAGAGACCCAGTACTTC; CDR3: CSARTGKETQYF
V: TRBV10-3; J: TRBJ2-5; size: many; D: TRBD2; DNA: TGTGCCATCAGTGAGTCGATCGCCAGGGAGGGAGAGACCCAGTACTTC; CDR3: CAISESIAREGETQYF